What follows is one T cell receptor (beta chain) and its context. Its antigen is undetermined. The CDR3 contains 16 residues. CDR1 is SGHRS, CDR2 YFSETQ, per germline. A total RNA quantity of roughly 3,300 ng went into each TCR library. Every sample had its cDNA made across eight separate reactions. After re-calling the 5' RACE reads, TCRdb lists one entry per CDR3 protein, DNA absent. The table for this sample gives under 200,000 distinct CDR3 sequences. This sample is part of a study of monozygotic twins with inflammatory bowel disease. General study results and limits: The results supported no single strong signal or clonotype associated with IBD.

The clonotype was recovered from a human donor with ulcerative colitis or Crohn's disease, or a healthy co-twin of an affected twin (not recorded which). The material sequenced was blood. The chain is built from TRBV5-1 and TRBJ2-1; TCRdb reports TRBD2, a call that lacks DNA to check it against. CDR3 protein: CASSLGLDYSYNEQFF.